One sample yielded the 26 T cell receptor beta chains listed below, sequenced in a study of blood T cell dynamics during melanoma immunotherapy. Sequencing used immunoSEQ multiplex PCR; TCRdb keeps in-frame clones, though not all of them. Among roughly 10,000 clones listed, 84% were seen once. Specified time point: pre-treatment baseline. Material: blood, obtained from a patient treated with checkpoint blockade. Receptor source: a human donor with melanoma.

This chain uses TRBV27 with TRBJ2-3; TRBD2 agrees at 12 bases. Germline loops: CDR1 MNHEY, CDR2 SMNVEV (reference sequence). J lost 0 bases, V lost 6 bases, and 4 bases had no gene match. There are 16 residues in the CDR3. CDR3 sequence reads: CASRPSGGASTDTQYF. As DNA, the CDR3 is TGTGCCAGCAGGCCTAGCGGGGGGGCTAGCACAGATACGCAGTATTTT.

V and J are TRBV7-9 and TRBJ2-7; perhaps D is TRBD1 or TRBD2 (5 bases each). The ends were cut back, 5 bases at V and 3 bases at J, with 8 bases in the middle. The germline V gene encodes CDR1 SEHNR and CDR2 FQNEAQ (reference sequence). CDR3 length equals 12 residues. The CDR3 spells CASSLGVYEQYF. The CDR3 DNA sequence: TGTGCCAGCAGCCTGGGGGTCTACGAGCAGTACTTC.

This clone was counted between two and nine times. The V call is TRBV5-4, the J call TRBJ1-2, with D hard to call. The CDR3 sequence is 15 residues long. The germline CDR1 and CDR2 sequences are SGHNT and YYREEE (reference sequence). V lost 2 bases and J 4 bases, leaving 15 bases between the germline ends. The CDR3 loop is CASSLATTALYGYTF. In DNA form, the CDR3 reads TGTGCCAGCAGCTTAGCGACCACAGCCCTCTATGGCTACACCTTC.

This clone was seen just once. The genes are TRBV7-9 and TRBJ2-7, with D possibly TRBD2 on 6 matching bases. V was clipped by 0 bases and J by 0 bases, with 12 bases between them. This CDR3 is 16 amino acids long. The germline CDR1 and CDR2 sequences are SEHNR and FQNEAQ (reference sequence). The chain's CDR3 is CASSLALGTYSYEQYF. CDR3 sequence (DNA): TGTGCCAGCAGCTTAGCCCTGGGGACTTACTCCTACGAGCAGTACTTC.

As DNA, the CDR3 is TGTGCCAGCAGCCCGGCCGCGGACAGGGCTTTCGGGGTCTATGGCTACACCTTC. This translates into CASSPAADRAFGVYGYTF. This chain connects TRBV13 to TRBJ1-2; 8 nucleotides align to TRBD1. Germline V lookup: CDR1 PRHDT, CDR2 FYEKMQ (reference sequence). Unmatched junction bases numbered 18, after V lost 5 bases and J lost 4 bases. The CDR3 covers 18 residues.

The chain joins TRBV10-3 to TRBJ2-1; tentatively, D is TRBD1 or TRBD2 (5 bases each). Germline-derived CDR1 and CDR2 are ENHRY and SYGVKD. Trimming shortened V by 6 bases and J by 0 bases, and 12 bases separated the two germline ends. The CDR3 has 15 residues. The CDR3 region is CAISGAESSYNEQFF. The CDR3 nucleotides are TGTGCCATCAGCGGGGCGGAGAGCTCCTACAATGAGCAGTTCTTC.

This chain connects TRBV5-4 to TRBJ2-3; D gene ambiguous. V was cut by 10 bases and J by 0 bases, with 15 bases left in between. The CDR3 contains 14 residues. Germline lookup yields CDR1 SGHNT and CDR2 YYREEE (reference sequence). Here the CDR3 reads CASRKGGSTDTQYF. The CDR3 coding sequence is TGTGCCTCGCGAAAGGGTGGCAGCACAGATACGCAGTATTTT. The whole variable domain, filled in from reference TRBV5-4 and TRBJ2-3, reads ETGVTQSPTHLIKTRGQQVTLRCSSQSGHNTVSWYQQALGQGPQFIFQYYREEENGRGNFPPRFSGLQFPNYSSELNVNALELDDSALYLCASRKGGSTDTQYFGPGTRLTVL.

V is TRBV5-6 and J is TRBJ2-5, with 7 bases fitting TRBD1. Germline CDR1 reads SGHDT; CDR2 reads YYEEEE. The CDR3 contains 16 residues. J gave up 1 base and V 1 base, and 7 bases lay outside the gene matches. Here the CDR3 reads CASSLRQGPGQETQYF. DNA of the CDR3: TGTGCCAGCAGCTTGAGACAGGGACCGGGCCAAGAGACCCAGTACTTC.

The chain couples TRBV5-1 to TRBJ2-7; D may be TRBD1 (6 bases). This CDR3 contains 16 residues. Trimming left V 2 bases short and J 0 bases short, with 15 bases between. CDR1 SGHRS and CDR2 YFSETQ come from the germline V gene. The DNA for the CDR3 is TGCGCCAGCAGCTTAGCCGACAGGCCCCTCTCCTACGAGCAGTACTTC. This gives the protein CASSLADRPLSYEQYF.

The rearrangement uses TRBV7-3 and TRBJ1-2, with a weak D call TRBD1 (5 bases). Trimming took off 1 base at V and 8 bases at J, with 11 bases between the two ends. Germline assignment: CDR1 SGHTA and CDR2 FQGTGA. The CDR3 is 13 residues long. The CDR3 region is CASSLSVGVGYTF. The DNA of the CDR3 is TGTGCCAGCAGCTTAAGCGTAGGGGTCGGCTACACCTTC.

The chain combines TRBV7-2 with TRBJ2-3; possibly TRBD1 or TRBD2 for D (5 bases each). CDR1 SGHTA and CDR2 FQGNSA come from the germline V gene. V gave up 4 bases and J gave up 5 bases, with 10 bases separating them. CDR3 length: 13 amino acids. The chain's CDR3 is CASSWGYGDTQYF. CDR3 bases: TGTGCCAGCAGCTGGGGGTACGGAGATACGCAGTATTTT. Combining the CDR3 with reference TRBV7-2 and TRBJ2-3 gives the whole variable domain GAGVSQSPSNKVTEKGKDVELRCDPISGHTALYWYRQSLGQGLEFLIYFQGNSAPDKSGLPSDRFSAERTGGSVSTLTIQRTQQEDSAVYLCASSWGYGDTQYFGPGTRLTVL.

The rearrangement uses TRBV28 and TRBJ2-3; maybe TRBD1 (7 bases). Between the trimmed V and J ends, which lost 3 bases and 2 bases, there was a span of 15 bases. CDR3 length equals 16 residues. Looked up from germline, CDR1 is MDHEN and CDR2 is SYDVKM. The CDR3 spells CASSFYGQDYTDTQYF. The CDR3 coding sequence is TGTGCCAGCAGTTTTTACGGACAGGACTACACAGATACGCAGTATTTT.

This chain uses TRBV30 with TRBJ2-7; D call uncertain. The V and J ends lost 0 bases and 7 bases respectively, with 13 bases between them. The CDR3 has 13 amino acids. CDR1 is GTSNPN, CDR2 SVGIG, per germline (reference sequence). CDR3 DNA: TGTGCCTGGAGTGTAGGTGGGTACCCGGAGCAGTACTTC. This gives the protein CAWSVGGYPEQYF.

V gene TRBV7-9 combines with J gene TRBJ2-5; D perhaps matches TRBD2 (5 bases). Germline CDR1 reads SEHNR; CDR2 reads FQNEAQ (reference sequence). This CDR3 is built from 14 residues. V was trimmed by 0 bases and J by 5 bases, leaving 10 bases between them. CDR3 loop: CASSLAQGGETQYF. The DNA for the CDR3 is TGTGCCAGCAGCTTAGCGCAAGGCGGGGAGACCCAGTACTTC.

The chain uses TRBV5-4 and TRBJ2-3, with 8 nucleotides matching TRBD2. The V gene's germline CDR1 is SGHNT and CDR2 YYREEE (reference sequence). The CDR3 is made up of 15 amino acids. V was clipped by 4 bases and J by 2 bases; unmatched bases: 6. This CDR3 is CASSRGGPHTDTQYF. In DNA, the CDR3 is TGTGCCAGCAGCCGCGGGGGGCCTCACACAGATACGCAGTATTTT.

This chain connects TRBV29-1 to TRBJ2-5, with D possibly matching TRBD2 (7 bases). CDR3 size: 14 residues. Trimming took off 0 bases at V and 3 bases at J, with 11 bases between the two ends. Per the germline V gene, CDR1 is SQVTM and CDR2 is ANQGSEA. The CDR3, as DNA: TGCAGCGTTGAAGACTGGGGGGGCAAAGAGACCCAGTACTTC. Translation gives CSVEDWGGKETQYF.

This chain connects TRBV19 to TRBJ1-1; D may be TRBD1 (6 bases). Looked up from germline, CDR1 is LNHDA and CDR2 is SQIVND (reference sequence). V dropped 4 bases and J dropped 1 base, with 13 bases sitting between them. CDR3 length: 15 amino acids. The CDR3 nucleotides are TGTGCCAGTAGTACCTTCAGGGGTACGAACACTGAAGCTTTCTTT. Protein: CASSTFRGTNTEAFF.

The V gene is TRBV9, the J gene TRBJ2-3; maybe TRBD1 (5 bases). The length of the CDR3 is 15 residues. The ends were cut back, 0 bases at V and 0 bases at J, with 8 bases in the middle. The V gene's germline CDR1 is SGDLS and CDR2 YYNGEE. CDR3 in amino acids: CASSVGGASTDTQYF. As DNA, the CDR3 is TGTGCCAGCAGCGTAGGTGGGGCTAGCACAGATACGCAGTATTTT.

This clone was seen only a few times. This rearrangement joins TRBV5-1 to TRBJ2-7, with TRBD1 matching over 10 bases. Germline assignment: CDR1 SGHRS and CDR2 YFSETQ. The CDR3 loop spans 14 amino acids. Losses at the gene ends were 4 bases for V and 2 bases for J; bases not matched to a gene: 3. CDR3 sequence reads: CASSPGTGAYEQYF. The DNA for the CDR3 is TGCGCCAGCAGCCCCGGGACAGGGGCCTACGAGCAGTACTTC.

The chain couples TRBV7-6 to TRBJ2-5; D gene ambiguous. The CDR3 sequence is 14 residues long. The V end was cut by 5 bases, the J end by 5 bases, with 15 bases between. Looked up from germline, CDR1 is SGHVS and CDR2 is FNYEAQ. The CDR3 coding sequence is TGTGCCAGCAGCCCAGCATCCGCCAGGGAGACCCAGTACTTC. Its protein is CASSPASARETQYF. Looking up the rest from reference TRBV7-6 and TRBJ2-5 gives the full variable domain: GAGVSQSPRYKVTKRGQDVALRCDPISGHVSLYWYRQALGQGPEFLTYFNYEAQQDKSGLPNDRFSAERPEGSISTLTIQRTEQRDSAMYRCASSPASARETQYFGPGTRLLVL.

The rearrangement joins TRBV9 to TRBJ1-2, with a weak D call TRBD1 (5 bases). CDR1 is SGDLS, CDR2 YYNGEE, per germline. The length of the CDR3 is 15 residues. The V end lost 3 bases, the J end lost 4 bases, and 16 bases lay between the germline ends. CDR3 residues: CASSAEAGEPYGYTF. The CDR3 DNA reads TGTGCCAGCAGCGCCGAAGCGGGGGAGCCCTATGGCTACACCTTC.

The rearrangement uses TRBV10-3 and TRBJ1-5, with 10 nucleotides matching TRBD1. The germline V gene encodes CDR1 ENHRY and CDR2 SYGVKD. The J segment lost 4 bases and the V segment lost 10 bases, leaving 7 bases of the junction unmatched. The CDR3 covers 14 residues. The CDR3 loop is CATWTGGGNQPQHF. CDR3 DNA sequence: TGTGCCACTTGGACAGGGGGGGGAAATCAGCCCCAGCATTTT.

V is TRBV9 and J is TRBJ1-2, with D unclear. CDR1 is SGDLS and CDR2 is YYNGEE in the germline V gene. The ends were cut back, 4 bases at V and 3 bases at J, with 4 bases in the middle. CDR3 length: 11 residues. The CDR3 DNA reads TGTGCCAGCAGCTCGGACTATGGCTACACCTTC. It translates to CASSSDYGYTF. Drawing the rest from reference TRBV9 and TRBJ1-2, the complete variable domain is DSGVTQTPKHLITATGQRVTLRCSPRSGDLSVYWYQQSLDQGLQFLIQYYNGEERAKGNILERFSAQQFPDLHSELNLSSLELGDSALYFCASSSDYGYTFGSGTRLTVV.

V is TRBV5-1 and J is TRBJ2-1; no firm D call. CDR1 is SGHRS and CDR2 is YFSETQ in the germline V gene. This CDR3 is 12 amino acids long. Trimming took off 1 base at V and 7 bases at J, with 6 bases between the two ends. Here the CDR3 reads CASSLMRNEQFF. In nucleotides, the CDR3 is TGCGCCAGCAGCTTGATGCGGAATGAGCAGTTCTTC.

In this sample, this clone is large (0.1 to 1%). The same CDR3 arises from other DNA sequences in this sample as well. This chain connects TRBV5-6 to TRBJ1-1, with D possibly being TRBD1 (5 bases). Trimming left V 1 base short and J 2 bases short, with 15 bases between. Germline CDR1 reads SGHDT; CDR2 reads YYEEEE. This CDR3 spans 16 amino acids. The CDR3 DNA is TGTGCCAGCAGCTTGCTGGGGGGGGGAGGCAACACTGAAGCTTTCTTT. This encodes CASSLLGGGGNTEAFF.

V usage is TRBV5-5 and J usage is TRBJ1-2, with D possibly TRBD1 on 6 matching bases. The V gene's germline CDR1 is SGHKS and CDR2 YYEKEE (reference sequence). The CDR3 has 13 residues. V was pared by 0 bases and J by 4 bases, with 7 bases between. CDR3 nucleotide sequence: TGTGCCAGCAGCTTGGGGGACATCTATGGCTACACCTTC. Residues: CASSLGDIYGYTF.